These 27 T cell receptor beta chains were sequenced from one sample in a study of radiotherapy plus CTLA-4 blockade in lung cancer. Libraries were prepared by immunoSEQ multiplex PCR; TCRdb keeps only in-frame clonotypes and omits some of them. Among just under 60,000 clones listed, about 72% were seen once. The sample was peripheral blood, taken from a patient treated with radiotherapy plus ipilimumab. Source of these receptors: a human donor with non-small cell lung cancer whose response to radiotherapy plus ipilimumab could not be evaluated.

V usage is TRBV19 and J usage is TRBJ1-5; TRBD1 aligns across 7 bases. This CDR3 spans 15 amino acids. J was trimmed by 1 base and V by 7 bases; bases with no gene match: 7. Germline V gene sequence: CDR1 LNHDA, CDR2 SQIVND (reference sequence). DNA of the CDR3: TGTGCCAGTACCGACAGGGAATGGAGCAATCAGCCCCAGCATTTT. It translates to CASTDREWSNQPQHF.

There are a few counts of this clone. The V and J genes are TRBV9 and TRBJ1-3, with D possibly matching TRBD1 (5 bases). CDR1 and CDR2 (germline): SGDLS, YYNGEE. The ends were cut back, 3 bases at V and 1 base at J, with 8 bases in the middle. The CDR3 is made up of 14 amino acids. CDR3 coding DNA: TGTGCCAGCAGCGGCGGGGGTTCTGGAAACACCATATATTTT. This translates into CASSGGGSGNTIYF.

The chain employs TRBV5-1 and TRBJ1-1; 7 positions agree with TRBD1. J gave up 7 bases and V 3 bases, and 3 bases lay outside the gene matches. The V gene's germline CDR1 is SGHRS and CDR2 YFSETQ. The CDR3 extends over 12 amino acids. DNA of the CDR3: TGCGCCAGCAGCTATGGACAGGATGAAGCTTTCTTT. Translating it yields CASSYGQDEAFF. The full variable domain, its missing parts supplied by reference TRBV5-1 and TRBJ1-1, is KAGVTQTPRYLIKTRGQQVTLSCSPISGHRSVSWYQQTPGQGLQFLFEYFSETQRNKGNFPGRFSGRQFSNSRSEMNVSTLELGDSALYLCASSYGQDEAFFGQGTRLTVV.

This clone is labeled as medium-sized. The chain carries TRBV2 and TRBJ1-1; D is possibly TRBD1 (5 bases). Trimming took 10 bases from V and 0 from J, leaving 15 bases between them. Germline CDR1 and CDR2: SNHLY and FYNNEI. The CDR3 is made up of 14 amino acids. CDR3 sequence: CATAYGGMNTEAFF. As DNA, the CDR3 is TGTGCCACGGCGTACGGGGGTATGAACACTGAAGCTTTCTTT.

This clone was recorded a few times. The rearrangement joins TRBV1 to TRBJ2-1; the table calls TRBD2, which could not be checked here. TRBV1 is marked as a pseudogene. The CDR3 runs to 17 residues. The DNA of the CDR3 is TGCACCAGCAGCCAAAAAGCGCGGGGGATCTCCTACAATGAGCAGTTCTTC. It encodes CTSSQKARGISYNEQFF.

The J gene is TRBJ2-1, the V gene TRBV6-6; D ambiguous. There are 16 residues in the CDR3. V lost 6 bases to trimming and J lost 0 bases, with 15 bases between them. Looked up from germline, CDR1 is MNHNY and CDR2 is SVGAGI (reference sequence). The chain's CDR3 is CASSPRPSSSYNEQFF. For the CDR3, the DNA is TGTGCCAGCAGCCCCCGCCCTTCCAGCTCCTACAATGAGCAGTTCTTC.

This chain joins TRBV2 and TRBJ2-3, with D uncertain. The V gene's germline CDR1 is SNHLY and CDR2 FYNNEI. The germline V and J ends were trimmed by 4 bases and 3 bases, with 11 bases remaining between them. This CDR3 comprises 14 residues. CDR3 coding DNA: TGTGCCAGCAGTGGGCGAGACTGGACAGATACGCAGTATTTT. It translates to CASSGRDWTDTQYF.

This chain uses TRBV6-6 with TRBJ2-3, with a weak D call TRBD1 (6 bases). Germline CDR1 MNHNY, CDR2 SVGAGI (reference sequence). The V end was cut by 6 bases, the J end by 0 bases, with 13 bases between. The CDR3 spans 15 residues. The CDR3: CASSSLRGSTDTQYF. CDR3 DNA sequence: TGTGCCAGCAGCTCACTCAGGGGTAGCACAGATACGCAGTATTTT.

As regards this clone: Other nucleotide sequences from this sample produce the same CDR3. J is TRBJ1-2 and V is TRBV7-2; unclear D gene. The germline CDR1 and CDR2 sequences are SGHTA and FQGNSA. V lost 1 base and J lost 2, with 5 bases in between. The CDR3 totals 13 residues. The CDR3 here is CASSLGQNYGYTF. CDR3 in DNA: TGTGCCAGCAGCTTAGGACAAAACTATGGCTACACCTTC.

This clone appeared a single time. A junction end diverges from the germline sequence, so it may reflect a read error. The V and J genes are TRBV5-1 and TRBJ2-2; D remains ambiguous. The germline V gene has CDR1 SGHRS and CDR2 YFSETQ. This CDR3 contains 16 residues. CDR3 sequence reads: CASSSWSTSNTGELFF. The DNA for the CDR3 is TGCGCCAGCAGCTCCTGGAGTACGTCGAATACCGGGGAGCTGTTTTTT. Complete variable domain (other parts from reference TRBV5-1 and TRBJ2-2): KAGVTQTPRYLIKTRGQQVTLSCSPISGHRSVSWYQQTPGQGLQFLFEYFSETQRNKGNFPGRFSGRQFSNSRSEMNVSTLELGDSALYLCASSSWSTSNTGELFFGEGSRLTVL.

Worth noting for this clone: Compared with germline, one end of the junction differs, possibly owing to a read error. The rearrangement uses TRBV27 and TRBJ2-3, with 10 bases that match TRBD2. The V gene's germline CDR1 is MNHEY and CDR2 SMNVEV (reference sequence). The CDR3 runs 17 residues. The CDR3 nucleotides read TGTGCCAGCAGTATATCGACATTAGCGGGGGGTATAGATACGCAGTATTTT. Residues: CASSISTLAGGIDTQYF.

The J gene is TRBJ1-4, the V gene TRBV18, with 7 bases that match TRBD1. Trimming took 3 bases from V and 5 from J; bases not matched to a gene: 3. The CDR3 is 14 residues long. The germline V gene encodes CDR1 KGHSH and CDR2 LQKENI. In DNA, the CDR3 is TGTGCCAGCTCACCCCGGGACAGCAATGAAAAACTGTTTTTT. This sequence encodes CASSPRDSNEKLFF.

CDR3 bases: TGTGCCAGCAGCCAAGATCTTGGGGGGGGAGGTGAAAAACTGTTTTTT. It specifies CASSQDLGGGGEKLFF. The chain recombines TRBV4-2 with TRBJ1-4; TRBD1 might be the D (5 bases). The CDR3 consists of 16 residues. Germline V gene data show CDR1 as LGHNA and CDR2 as YNFKEQ. Trimming removed 0 bases from V and 7 bases from J, with 15 bases in between.

This clone was seen a single time. The limits of the CDR3 on the DNA are not certain, so only TCRdb's listed CDR3 is given. The J gene is TRBJ1-5, the V gene TRBV28; no DNA check was done on the table's D call, TRBD1. The CDR3 spans 14 residues, counting both ends. The V gene's germline CDR1 is MDHEN and CDR2 SYDVKM. CDR3 amino acids: CASSTSQGNQPQHF.

V is TRBV28 and J is TRBJ1-1; no clear D gene. V was cut by 4 bases and J by 1 base, with 19 bases left in between. The germline V gene encodes CDR1 MDHEN and CDR2 SYDVKM. The CDR3 is 17 amino acids. In nucleotides, the CDR3 is TGTGCCAGCAGTTCAGCAGGCCTCCTAAACGAGAACACTGAAGCTTTCTTT. Residues: CASSSAGLLNENTEAFF.

The gene calls are TRBV19 and TRBJ1-6; a weak D match, TRBD1 (6 bases). The V and J ends lost 4 bases and 6 bases respectively, with 10 bases between them. CDR3 length equals 14 residues. Germline V lookup: CDR1 LNHDA, CDR2 SQIVND (reference sequence). CDR3 in amino acids: CASSTRGANSPLHF. The CDR3, as DNA: TGTGCCAGTAGTACCCGGGGGGCTAATTCACCCCTCCACTTT.

A few counts support this clone. The chain joins TRBV28 to TRBJ2-1; 12 nucleotides match TRBD2. The CDR3 loop spans 15 amino acids. Germline-derived CDR1 and CDR2 are MDHEN and SYDVKM. V trimming: 6 bases; J trimming: 6 bases; junction bases outside the gene matches: 6. CDR3 sequence (DNA): TGTGCCAGCAGCACACTAGCGGGGGGTCGCAATGAGCAGTTCTTC. Translated, it gives CASSTLAGGRNEQFF. Supplemented by reference TRBV28 and TRBJ2-1, the full variable domain reads DVKVTQSSRYLVKRTGEKVFLECVQDMDHENMFWYRQDPGLGLRLIYFSYDVKMKEKGDIPEGYSVSREKKERFSLILESASTNQTSMYLCASSTLAGGRNEQFFGPGTRLTVL.

The rearrangement uses TRBV6-5 and TRBJ1-4; 12 bases are a match to TRBD1. The V segment lost 2 bases and the J segment 8 bases; nucleotides outside the gene matches: 3. The germline V gene encodes CDR1 MNHEY and CDR2 SVGAGI. This CDR3 is built from 15 residues. The CDR3 protein is CASSYSGTGGEKLFF. The CDR3 DNA reads TGTGCCAGCAGTTACAGCGGGACAGGGGGCGAAAAACTGTTTTTT.

Only a few counts were recorded for this clone. The J gene is TRBJ2-5, the V gene TRBV2, with 7 bases aligning to TRBD1. V lost 5 bases to trimming and J lost 4 bases; unmatched junction nucleotides: 7. From germline, CDR1 is SNHLY and CDR2 FYNNEI. The CDR3 covers 14 residues. The CDR3 coding sequence is TGTGCCAGCAGTCCCGGACAGGCCTTAGAGACCCAGTACTTC. Amino acids: CASSPGQALETQYF.

Only a few counts were recorded for this clone. This chain links TRBV10-1 with TRBJ1-1; D possibly corresponds to TRBD1 (5 bases). V lost 5 bases, J lost 11 bases, and 12 bases lay in between. The CDR3 is 11 residues long. Germline CDR1 WNHNN, CDR2 SYGVQD (reference sequence). CDR3 DNA sequence: TGCGCCAGCAGTCTAGGGGAAGTGGCTTTCTTT. This encodes CASSLGEVAFF.

V gene TRBV7-9 combines with J gene TRBJ2-7; 7 nucleotides line up with TRBD1. Germline trimming cut 5 bases from V and 0 bases from J; bases unmatched to any gene: 16. CDR3 length equals 18 residues. Looked up from germline, CDR1 is SEHNR and CDR2 is FQNEAQ (reference sequence). The CDR3 DNA reads TGTGCCAGCAGCCGCGCACTCTTCACAGGGGTCCTCTCCTACGAGCAGTACTTC. Translated: CASSRALFTGVLSYEQYF. The full variable domain, its missing parts supplied by reference TRBV7-9 and TRBJ2-7, is DTGVSQNPRHKITKRGQNVTFRCDPISEHNRLYWYRQTLGQGPEFLTYFQNEAQLEKSRLLSDRFSAERPKGSFSTLEIQRTEQGDSAMYLCASSRALFTGVLSYEQYFGPGTRLTVT.

The gene calls are TRBV12-5 and TRBJ1-5, with unresolved D. The V end was cut by 6 bases, the J end by 0 bases, with 3 bases between. The CDR3 length is 12 residues. The germline V gene has CDR1 LGHNT and CDR2 FRNRAP. Here the CDR3 reads CASGHSNQPQHF. The CDR3 region has the DNA TGTGCTAGTGGACATAGCAATCAGCCCCAGCATTTT.

The chain has TRBV30 and TRBJ2-2; 8 bases are a match to TRBD1. CDR1 and CDR2 from the germline V gene are GTSNPN and SVGIG (reference sequence). This CDR3 spans 15 amino acids. V lost 2 bases and J lost 5; bases outside the gene matches: 7. As DNA, the CDR3 is TGTGCCTGGAGTTCCAGGGGGCTTCGGACCGGGGAGCTGTTTTTT. The encoded protein is CAWSSRGLRTGELFF.

The chain combines TRBV7-9 with TRBJ2-1; unclear D gene. This CDR3 region has 13 residues. V was clipped by 6 bases and J by 0 bases, with 6 bases between them. Germline CDR1 is SEHNR and CDR2 is FQNEAQ (reference sequence). The CDR3 loop reads CASSSSSYNEQFF. The CDR3 nucleotides are TGTGCCAGCAGTTCGAGCTCCTACAATGAGCAGTTCTTC.

This clone was seen only once. The chain recombines TRBV11-3 with TRBJ2-3; 10 positions agree with TRBD2. In germline, CDR1 is SGHNT, CDR2 YENEEA. V shed 7 bases, J shed 10 bases, and the junction held 17 bases outside the gene matches. The length of the CDR3 is 16 residues. As DNA, the CDR3 is TGTGCCAGCAAATTACTGGCTAGCGGGAGTTCAGGGTCGCAGTATTTT. Translated: CASKLLASGSSGSQYF.

A few counts support this clone. The rearrangement links TRBV6-1 to TRBJ1-5; possible D gene TRBD1, 5 bases. The length of the CDR3 is 14 residues. The germline V gene has CDR1 MNHNS and CDR2 SASEGT. The V gene lost 5 bases and the J gene lost 4 bases, with 12 bases spanning the gap. CDR3 coding DNA: TGTGCCAGCAGTTTAGAGACAGCTAATCAGCCCCAGCATTTT. Translation: CASSLETANQPQHF.

This clone was found a few times. V and J are TRBV5-1 and TRBJ2-2; no clear D. Germline V lookup: CDR1 SGHRS, CDR2 YFSETQ. Trimming took off 0 bases at V and 0 bases at J, with 6 bases between the two ends. There are 15 residues in the CDR3. The CDR3 bases are TGCGCCAGCAGCTTGGACACCACGAACACCGGGGAGCTGTTTTTT. Its protein is CASSLDTTNTGELFF.